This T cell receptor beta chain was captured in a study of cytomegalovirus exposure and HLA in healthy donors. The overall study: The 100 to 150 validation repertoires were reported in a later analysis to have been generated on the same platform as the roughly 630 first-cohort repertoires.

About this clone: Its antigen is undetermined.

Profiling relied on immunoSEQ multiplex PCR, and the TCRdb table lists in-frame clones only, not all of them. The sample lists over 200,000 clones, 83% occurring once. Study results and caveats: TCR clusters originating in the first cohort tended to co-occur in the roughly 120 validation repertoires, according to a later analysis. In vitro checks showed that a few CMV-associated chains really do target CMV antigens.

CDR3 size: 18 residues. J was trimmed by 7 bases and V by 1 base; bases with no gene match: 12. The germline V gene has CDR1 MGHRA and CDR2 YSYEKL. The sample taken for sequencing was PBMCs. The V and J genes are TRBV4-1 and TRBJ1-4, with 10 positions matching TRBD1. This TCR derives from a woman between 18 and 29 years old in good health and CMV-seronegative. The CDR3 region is CASSQGYRDRGSGEKLFF. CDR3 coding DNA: TGCGCCAGCAGCCAAGGATACCGGGACAGGGGAAGCGGTGAAAAACTGTTTTTT.